This record covers a single TCR beta chain. Its antigen remains unknown. This entry comes from a study of blood T cells in healthy people across ages. Study observations and caveats: Donor CMV status, an unknown factor, possibly confounded changes in expanded clonotypes.

A second PCR, run for roughly 7 to 11 cycles, used a sample-barcoded 5' primer plus a J-beta primer mix. One entry per CDR3 protein results from TCRdb running MiXCR on the 5' RACE reads. The repertoire consists of approximately 800,000 distinct CDR3 sequences, with approximately 65% occurring once and the leading ten covering around a quarter. Sample: blood. The clonotype originates from a man between 25 and 39 years old in good health.

CDR3 amino acids: CASSSGQGHGELFF. CDR3 coding DNA: TGTGCCAGCAGCTCAGGACAGGGTCACGGGGAGCTGTTTTTT. The chain uses TRBV12-3 or TRBV12-4 and TRBJ2-2; 8 bases map to TRBD1. The V segment lost 6 bases and the J segment 7 bases; nucleotides outside the gene matches: 7. The CDR3 runs 14 residues.